This TCR beta chain was identified during a study of CD4+ T cells in melanoma. The study, taken as a whole, reports: A reported correlation linked neoantigen-specific CD4+ T cells to CD8+, macrophage and B cell function. Diverse differentiation states were reported for melanoma neoantigen-specific CD4+ T cells.

The CDR3 has 14 residues. Germline lookup yields CDR1 MGHRA and CDR2 YSYEKL. Deletions cut 1 base from V and 2 bases from J, with 8 bases between. Some clones are missing from TCRdb's copy, which holds only in-frame ones; the method was immunoSEQ multiplex PCR. The sample consists of around 100,000 clones, 92% of them appearing once. As for this clone: Antigen unknown.

The source material was peripheral blood. This clonotype originated in a human donor with melanoma. The chain joins TRBV4-1 to TRBJ2-5; D not certain. The CDR3 nucleotides read TGCGCCAGCAGCCAAGGGAGCTTGCAAGAGACCCAGTACTTC. As protein: CASSQGSLQETQYF.